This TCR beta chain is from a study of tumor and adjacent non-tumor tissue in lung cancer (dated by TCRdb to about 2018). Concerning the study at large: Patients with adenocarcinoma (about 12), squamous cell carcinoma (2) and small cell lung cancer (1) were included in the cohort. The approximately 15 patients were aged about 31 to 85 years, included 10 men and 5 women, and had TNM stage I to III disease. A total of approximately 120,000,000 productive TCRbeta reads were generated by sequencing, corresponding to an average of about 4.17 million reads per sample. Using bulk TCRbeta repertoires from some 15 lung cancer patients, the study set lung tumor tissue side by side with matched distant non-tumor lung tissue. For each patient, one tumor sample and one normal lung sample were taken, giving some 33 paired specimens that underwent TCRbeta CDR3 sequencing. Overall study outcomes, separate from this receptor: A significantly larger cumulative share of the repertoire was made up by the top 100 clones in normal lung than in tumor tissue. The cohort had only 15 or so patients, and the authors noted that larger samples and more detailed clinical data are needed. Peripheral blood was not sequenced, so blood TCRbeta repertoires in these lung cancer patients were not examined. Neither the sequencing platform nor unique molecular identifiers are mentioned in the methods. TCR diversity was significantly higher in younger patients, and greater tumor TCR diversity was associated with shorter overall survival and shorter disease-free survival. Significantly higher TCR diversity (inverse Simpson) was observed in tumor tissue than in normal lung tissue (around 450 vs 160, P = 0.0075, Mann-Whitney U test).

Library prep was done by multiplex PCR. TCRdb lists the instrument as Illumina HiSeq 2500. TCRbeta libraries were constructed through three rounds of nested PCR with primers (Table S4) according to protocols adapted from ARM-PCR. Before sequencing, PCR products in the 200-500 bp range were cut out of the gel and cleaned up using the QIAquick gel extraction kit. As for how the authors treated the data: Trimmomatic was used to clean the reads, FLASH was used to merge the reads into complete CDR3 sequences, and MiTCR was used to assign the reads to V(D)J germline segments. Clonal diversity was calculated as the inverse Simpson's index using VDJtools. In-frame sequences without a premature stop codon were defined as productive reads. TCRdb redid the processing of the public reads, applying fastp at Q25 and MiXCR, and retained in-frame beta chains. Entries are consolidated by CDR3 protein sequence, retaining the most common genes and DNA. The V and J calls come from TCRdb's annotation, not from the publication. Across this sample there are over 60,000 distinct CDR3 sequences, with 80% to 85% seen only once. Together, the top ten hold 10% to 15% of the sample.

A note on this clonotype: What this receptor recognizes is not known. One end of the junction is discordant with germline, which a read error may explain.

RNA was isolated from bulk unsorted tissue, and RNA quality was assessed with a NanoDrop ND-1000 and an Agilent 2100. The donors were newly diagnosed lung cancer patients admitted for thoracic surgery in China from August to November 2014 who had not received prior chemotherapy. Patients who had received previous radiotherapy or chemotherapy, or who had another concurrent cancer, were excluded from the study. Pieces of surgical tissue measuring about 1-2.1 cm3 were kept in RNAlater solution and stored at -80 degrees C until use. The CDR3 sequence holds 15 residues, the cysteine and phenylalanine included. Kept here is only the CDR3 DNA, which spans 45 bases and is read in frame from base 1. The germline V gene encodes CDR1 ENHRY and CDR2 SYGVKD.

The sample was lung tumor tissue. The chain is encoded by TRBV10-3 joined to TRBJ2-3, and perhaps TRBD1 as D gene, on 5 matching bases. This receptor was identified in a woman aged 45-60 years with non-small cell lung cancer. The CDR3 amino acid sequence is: CAISDRGDSTDTQYF. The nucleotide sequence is TGTGCCATCAGTGATAGAGGAGACAGCACAGATACGCAATATTTT.